The entry below gives a single TCR beta chain sequence along with its context. The sample comes from a study of blood T cell repertoires in COVID-19. Study information: Researchers got acute and convalescent COVID-19 samples from the United States, Italy and Spain. PBMCs, B-cell-depleted T cells, or T cells provided the cDNA or gDNA that made up the material.

As originally analysed: Researchers report that nucleated cell counts were estimated from reference gene primer amplification. Repertoires were generated with immunoSEQ multiplex PCR, while TCRdb's copy carries only in-frame clones and drops some. Clone size and the V and J calls come from that table; the DNA yielded D and trimming. The data hold around 260,000 clones, with around 87% observed a single time. This CDR3 has 15 residues. The trim removed 3 bases at V and 3 bases at J, leaving 8 bases unmatched. Germline lookup yields CDR1 SGDLS and CDR2 YYNGEE. What was sequenced was peripheral blood. The receptor's source is a man aged 18 to 29 with active or convalescent COVID-19. The genes are TRBV9 and TRBJ1-1; 7 nucleotides align to TRBD1. CDR3: CASSAVAGGYTEAFF. In DNA, the CDR3 is TGTGCCAGCAGCGCGGTCGCAGGGGGTTACACTGAAGCTTTCTTT.